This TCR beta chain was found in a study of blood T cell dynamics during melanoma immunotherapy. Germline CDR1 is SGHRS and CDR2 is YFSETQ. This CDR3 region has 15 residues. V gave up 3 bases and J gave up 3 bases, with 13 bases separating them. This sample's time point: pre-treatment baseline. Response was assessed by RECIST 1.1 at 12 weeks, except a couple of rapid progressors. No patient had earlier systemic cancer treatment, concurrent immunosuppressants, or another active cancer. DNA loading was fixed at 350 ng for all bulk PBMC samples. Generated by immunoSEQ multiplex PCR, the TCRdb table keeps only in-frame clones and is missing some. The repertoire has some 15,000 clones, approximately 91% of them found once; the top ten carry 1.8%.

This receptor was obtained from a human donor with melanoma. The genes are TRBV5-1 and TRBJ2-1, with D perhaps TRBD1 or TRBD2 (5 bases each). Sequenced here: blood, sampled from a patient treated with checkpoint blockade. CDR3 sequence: CASSSSGTDYNEQFF. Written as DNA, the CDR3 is TGCGCCAGCAGCTCCTCCGGGACGGACTACAATGAGCAGTTCTTC.